The present entry profiles one T cell receptor beta chain with its context. The data are from a study of T cell changes during pregnancy in multiple sclerosis. Only in-frame clones appear in the TCRdb table, and some are missing; sequencing was by immunoSEQ multiplex PCR. The table shows tens of thousands of clones, with roughly 92% occurring only once. The CDR3 runs 15 residues. J gave up 3 bases and V 3 bases, and 4 bases lay outside the gene matches. The germline CDR1 and CDR2 sequences are LNHDA and SQIVND (reference sequence). The chain has TRBV19 and TRBJ2-7; 11 nucleotides align to TRBD1. Sequenced here: peripheral blood, sampled after pregnancy. This clonotype originated in a female donor with multiple sclerosis, enrolled in a pregnancy study. CDR3 sequence reads: CASSIGTGGNYEQYF. In DNA form, the CDR3 reads TGTGCCAGTAGTATCGGGACAGGGGGTAACTACGAGCAGTACTTC.